Each of the 6 T cell receptor beta chains below was sequenced from the same sample in a study of T-cell memory formation after mild COVID-19. TCRdb used MiXCR to reprocess the 5' RACE reads, holding one entry per CDR3 protein. The sample has some 97,000 distinct CDR3 sequences, around 10% seen once. Sequencing was carried out using PBMCs or a T cell subset sorted from them (not recorded which). Receptors originate from a man aged 18 to 30 who had mild COVID-19 (a few samples of this study predate the infection). Cell type and time point are not known.

In its sample, this clonotype was seen many times. This sequence joins TRBV7-2 and TRBJ2-3; 8 bases line up with TRBD2. This CDR3 region has 14 residues. J was trimmed by 5 bases and V by 1 base; bases with no gene match: 2. The V gene's germline CDR1 is SGHTA and CDR2 FQGNSA. The CDR3: CASSLELAGDTQYF. CDR3 nucleotides: TGTGCCAGCAGCTTAGAGCTAGCGGGAGATACGCAGTATTTT.

The table lists this clonotype with a few counts. The rearrangement links TRBV7-3 to TRBJ2-1; D gene unclear. Germline values: CDR1 SGHTA, CDR2 FQGTGA. The CDR3 spans 13 residues. Trimming stripped 5 bases from V and 8 bases from J, with 13 bases between. The CDR3 here is CASSPLGLDEQFF. In DNA form, the CDR3 reads TGTGCCAGCAGCCCTCTAGGGCTGGATGAGCAGTTCTTC.

This clonotype has a handful of counts. The J gene is TRBJ1-1, the V gene TRBV7-6, with a tentative D call TRBD1 (6 bases). CDR1 is SGHVS, CDR2 FNYEAQ, per germline. This CDR3 contains 16 residues. Trimming removed 1 base at V and 3 bases at J, with 15 bases between. In DNA, the CDR3 is TGTGCCAGCAGCTTAGAGGCAGGGGAGAAGGACACTGAAGCTTTCTTT. Its translation: CASSLEAGEKDTEAFF.

V usage is TRBV6-6 and J usage is TRBJ1-6; no firm D call. Germline CDR1 MNHNY, CDR2 SVGAGI (reference sequence). V shed 2 bases and J shed 11 bases, with 7 bases lying between them. The CDR3 has 12 amino acids. CDR3 sequence: CASSYNLPPLHF. The DNA of the CDR3 is TGTGCCAGCAGTTACAACTTACCACCCCTCCACTTT.

The chain couples TRBV6-5 to TRBJ1-1; D is unclear. There are 14 residues in the CDR3. Trimming cost V 2 bases and J 1 base, with 8 bases left between them. Germline V lookup: CDR1 MNHEY, CDR2 SVGAGI. The CDR3 is CASSYGFSNTEAFF. The CDR3 DNA reads TGTGCCAGCAGTTACGGGTTTTCGAACACTGAAGCTTTCTTT.

This clonotype was detected many times. J is TRBJ2-1 and V is TRBV18; D gene uncertain. In germline, CDR1 is KGHSH, CDR2 LQKENI. The CDR3 runs to 12 residues. Trimming stripped 4 bases from V and 2 bases from J, with 3 bases between. The CDR3 reads CASSRTYNEQFF. DNA for the CDR3: TGTGCCAGCTCACGCACCTACAATGAGCAGTTCTTC.